This is a list of T cell receptor beta chains from one sample in a study of blood T cell repertoires in COVID-19. The assay was immunoSEQ multiplex PCR, and TCRdb's table has in-frame clones only and misses some. This table holds roughly 200,000 clones, roughly 80% found once. The sample consisted of peripheral blood. These receptors all stem from a human donor in a cohort sampled during active COVID-19. The CDR3 runs from the conserved cysteine through the conserved F or W. Each record gives: J gene, V gene, clone size, D gene, CDR3 protein, CDR3 DNA. The D gene is left open where the match is weak. Not all rows give a size; the values are once, few, many and, for expanded clones, a class.

J: TRBJ2-5
V: TRBV7-9
size: .
D: .
CDR3: CASSLTGVETQYF
DNA: TGTGCCAGCAGCTTAACTGGTGTGGAGACCCAGTACTTC

J: TRBJ2-1
V: TRBV5-1
size: few
D: TRBD2
CDR3: CASSLGGLASNEQFF
DNA: TGCGCCAGCAGCTTGGGAGGACTAGCATCCAATGAGCAGTTCTTC

J: TRBJ1-5
V: TRBV4-2
size: .
D: .
CDR3: CASSQGPAQVGQPQHF
DNA: TGTGCCAGCAGCCAGGGCCCCGCACAGGTCGGTCAGCCCCAGCATTTT

J: TRBJ2-1
V: TRBV19
size: .
D: .
CDR3: CASSLGTLANEQFF
DNA: TGTGCCAGTAGCTTGGGGACTTTGGCCAATGAGCAGTTCTTC

J: TRBJ1-1
V: TRBV5-5
size: .
D: .
CDR3: CASSLRPTGNAFF
DNA: TGTGCCAGCAGCTTGAGGCCCACCGGGAATGCTTTCTTT

J: TRBJ1-4
V: TRBV7-9
size: .
D: TRBD1
CDR3: CASSFSRSGTGREKLFF
DNA: TGTGCCAGCAGCTTTTCGCGTAGCGGGACAGGGCGGGAAAAACTGTTTTTT

J: TRBJ1-5
V: TRBV21-1
size: few
D: .
CDR3: CASPDSQPQHF
DNA: TGTGCCAGCCCCGACAGTCAGCCCCAGCATTTT

J: TRBJ1-2
V: TRBV6-5
size: .
D: .
CDR3: CASSYTQANYGYTF
DNA: TGTGCCAGCAGTTACACCCAGGCTAACTATGGCTACACCTTC

J: TRBJ1-3
V: TRBV6-6
size: .
D: .
CDR3: CASSYSGPSGDTIYF
DNA: TGTGCCAGCAGTTACTCCGGACCGTCCGGGGACACCATATATTTT

J: TRBJ1-6
V: TRBV10-3
size: .
D: TRBD1
CDR3: CAISEEPGGNSPLHF
DNA: TGTGCCATCAGTGAGGAACCAGGGGGTAATTCACCCCTCCACTTT

J: TRBJ2-2
V: TRBV5-1
size: .
D: TRBD2
CDR3: CASSSKPTSGMSGELFF
DNA: TGCGCCAGCAGCTCCAAGCCCACTAGCGGGATGAGCGGGGAGCTGTTTTTT

J: TRBJ1-3
V: TRBV18
size: .
D: TRBD1
CDR3: CASSPGTASGNTIYF
DNA: TGTGCCAGCTCTCCCGGGACAGCCTCAGGAAACACCATATATTTT

J: TRBJ1-1
V: TRBV5-1
size: .
D: .
CDR3: CASRIQQDMNTEAFF
DNA: TGCGCCAGCCGTATCCAACAGGACATGAACACTGAAGCTTTCTTT

J: TRBJ2-7
V: TRBV19
size: .
D: .
CDR3: CASSPSRAGQYEQYF
DNA: TGTGCCAGTAGTCCATCCCGCGCGGGCCAGTACGAGCAGTACTTC

J: TRBJ1-5
V: TRBV10-3
size: .
D: TRBD1
CDR3: CAISHGQGSNQPQHF
DNA: TGTGCCATCAGCCACGGACAGGGCAGCAATCAGCCCCAGCATTTT

J: TRBJ1-6
V: TRBV2
size: .
D: .
CDR3: CASSDRPGGNSPLHF
DNA: TGTGCCAGCAGTGACAGGCCGGGGGGCAATTCACCCCTCCACTTT

J: TRBJ2-5
V: TRBV7-8
size: .
D: .
CDR3: CASSLALKETQYF
DNA: TGTGCCAGCAGCTTAGCACTTAAAGAGACCCAGTACTTC

J: TRBJ1-2
V: TRBV6-5
size: .
D: .
CDR3: CASTLQGLGGYTF
DNA: TGTGCCAGCACACTACAGGGTCTTGGTGGCTACACCTTC

J: TRBJ2-3
V: TRBV11-2
size: .
D: .
CDR3: CASSFRGPGDTQYF
DNA: TGTGCCAGCAGCTTTCGAGGGCCGGGAGATACGCAGTATTTT

J: TRBJ2-7
V: TRBV20-1
size: once
D: TRBD1
CDR3: CSASTSTGGVYEQYF
DNA: TGCAGTGCTAGTACTTCGACAGGGGGCGTTTACGAGCAGTACTTC

J: TRBJ2-1
V: TRBV20-1
size: .
D: .
CDR3: CSAIKGDEQFF
DNA: TGCAGTGCTATAAAGGGGGATGAGCAGTTCTTC

J: TRBJ1-5
V: TRBV5-1
size: .
D: TRBD1
CDR3: CASSLGQGQPQHF
DNA: TGCGCCAGCAGCTTGGGACAGGGGCAGCCCCAGCATTTT

J: TRBJ1-1
V: TRBV19
size: .
D: .
CDR3: CASSRGGGSLGAFF
DNA: TGTGCCAGTAGCCGCGGGGGAGGCTCCCTAGGAGCTTTCTTT

J: TRBJ1-6
V: TRBV15
size: few
D: TRBD1
CDR3: CATSREKTGGNSPLHF
DNA: TGTGCCACCAGCAGAGAAAAGACAGGGGGGAATTCACCCCTCCACTTT

J: TRBJ2-3
V: TRBV9
size: .
D: TRBD2
CDR3: CASSVVTSTRGSDTQYF
DNA: TGTGCCAGCAGCGTAGTGACTAGCACACGGGGCTCAGATACGCAGTATTTT

J: TRBJ2-2
V: TRBV19
size: .
D: TRBD1
CDR3: CASNPSTGLNTGELFF
DNA: TGTGCCAGCAATCCCTCGACAGGGTTGAACACCGGGGAGCTGTTTTTT

J: TRBJ1-5
V: TRBV10-3
size: .
D: .
CDR3: CAISPTGNQPQHF
DNA: TGTGCCATCAGCCCGACAGGAAATCAGCCCCAGCATTTT

J: TRBJ1-3
V: TRBV5-1
size: .
D: .
CDR3: CASSLGHEGNTIYF
DNA: TGCGCCAGCAGCTTGGGACATGAAGGCAACACCATATATTTT

J: TRBJ1-2
V: TRBV15
size: .
D: .
CDR3: CATSRDRQTEANYGYTF
DNA: TGTGCCACCAGCAGAGATCGTCAGACAGAAGCTAACTATGGCTACACCTTC

J: TRBJ2-1
V: TRBV4-1
size: few
D: .
CDR3: CASSQVMGPYNEQFF
DNA: TGCGCCAGCAGCCAAGTAATGGGCCCCTACAATGAGCAGTTCTTC

J: TRBJ2-7
V: TRBV7-6
size: .
D: .
CDR3: CASSSGDSTYEQYF
DNA: TGTGCCAGCAGCTCGGGGGACTCGACCTACGAGCAGTACTTC

J: TRBJ1-2
V: TRBV2
size: .
D: .
CDR3: CASSVGRDDGYTF
DNA: TGTGCCAGCAGCGTAGGACGGGATGATGGCTACACCTTC

J: TRBJ2-1
V: TRBV4-1
size: .
D: TRBD2
CDR3: CASSFQRRGGYNEQFF
DNA: TGCGCCAGCAGCTTTCAGAGGCGGGGGGGATACAATGAGCAGTTCTTC

J: TRBJ2-4
V: TRBV9
size: few
D: TRBD2
CDR3: CASSPGGTNIQYF
DNA: TGTGCCAGCAGTCCGGGGGGAACAAACATTCAGTACTTC

J: TRBJ1-2
V: TRBV27
size: .
D: TRBD1
CDR3: CASSLRGTVNGGYTF
DNA: TGTGCCAGCAGTTTACGGGGGACAGTCAATGGTGGCTACACCTTC

J: TRBJ2-5
V: TRBV5-5
size: once
D: .
CDR3: CASSSRGSRETQYF
DNA: TGTGCCAGCAGCTCCCGAGGCAGCCGAGAGACCCAGTACTTC

J: TRBJ1-2
V: TRBV5-1
size: .
D: .
CDR3: CASSRGPLYGYTF
DNA: TGCGCCAGCAGTAGAGGGCCTCTCTATGGCTACACCTTC

J: TRBJ1-4
V: TRBV7-9
size: .
D: TRBD1
CDR3: CASSRRPGTADEKLFF
DNA: TGTGCCAGCAGCCGAAGGCCGGGGACAGCAGATGAAAAACTGTTTTTT

J: TRBJ2-6
V: TRBV6-5
size: .
D: .
CDR3: CASNSPQSGANVLTF
DNA: TGTGCCAGCAACTCTCCCCAATCTGGGGCCAACGTCCTGACTTTC

J: TRBJ2-7
V: TRBV27
size: once
D: .
CDR3: CASKRSSYEQYF
DNA: TGTGCCAGCAAACGGAGCTCCTACGAGCAGTACTTC

J: TRBJ1-2
V: TRBV3-1/TRBV3-2
size: .
D: .
CDR3: CASSPMRTPGYTF
DNA: TGTGCCAGCAGCCCGATGCGGACACCCGGCTACACCTTC